This T cell receptor beta chain is drawn from a study of naive and memory T cell subsets. This clonotype appeared a few times. Its antigen is unidentified. Four subsets defined by CD45RA and CD27 were sorted after CD3, CD4, CD8 and live/dead staining. General study results and limits: Diversity fell and Gini index rose from naive through CM, EM, EMRA.

Trimming cost V 3 bases and J 2 bases; bases outside gene matches: 9. This CDR3 has 18 amino acids. Two oligonucleotides, mixed equimolar, formed the beta constant-region primer covering TRBC1 and TRBC2. A 12-nucleotide UMI and the SP2 primer were added to the cDNA 3' end by oligonucleotide ligation. TCRdb fed the UMI-ligation and nested PCR reads into MiXCR, producing one record per CDR3 protein. The sample records around 31,000 distinct CDR3 sequences, 9.5% to 12% being singletons. The chain employs TRBV12-3 or TRBV12-4 and TRBJ2-6; TRBD1 agrees at 8 bases. The sequence derives from a human donor in good health. The sample consisted of effector memory CD4+ T cells from blood. The subset was: effector memory, CD45RA- CD27-. As DNA, the CDR3 is TGTGCCAGCAGTTTCGGGTCAGGGGGCACTGCTGGGGCCAACGTCCTGACTTTC. This codes for CASSFGSGGTAGANVLTF.